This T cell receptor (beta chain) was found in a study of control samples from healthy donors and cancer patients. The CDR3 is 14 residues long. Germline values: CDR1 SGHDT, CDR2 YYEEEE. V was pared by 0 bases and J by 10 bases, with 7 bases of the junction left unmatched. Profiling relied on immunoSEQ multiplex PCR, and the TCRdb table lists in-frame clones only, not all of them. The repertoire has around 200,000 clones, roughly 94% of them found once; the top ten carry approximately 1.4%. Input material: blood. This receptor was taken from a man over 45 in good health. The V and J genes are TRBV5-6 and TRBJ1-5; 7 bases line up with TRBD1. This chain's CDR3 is CASSLAQRGQPQHF. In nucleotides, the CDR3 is TGTGCCAGCAGCTTGGCCCAGAGGGGGCAACCCCAGCATTTT.